A selection of T cell receptor beta chains follows, all from one sample in a study of blood T cell repertoires in COVID-19. Repertoires were generated with immunoSEQ multiplex PCR, while TCRdb's copy carries only in-frame clones and drops some. The sample carries approximately 320,000 clones, 70% to 90% recorded once. The sequencing input was peripheral blood. The receptors were gathered from a human donor in a cohort sampled during active COVID-19. The CDR3 runs from the conserved cysteine through the conserved F or W. Each record gives: clone size, D gene, CDR3 length, J gene, V gene, CDR3 protein, CDR3 DNA. A D gene is named only where the DNA matches it firmly. The size field is filled for only some rows; it gives once, few, many or a size class.

NA TRBD1 17 TRBJ1-1 TRBV14 CASSRKPGQGSKTEAFF TGTGCCAGCAGCCGTAAACCGGGACAGGGCTCGAAAACTGAAGCTTTCTTT
once NA 12 TRBJ2-7 TRBV12-5 CASGFRDYEQYF TGTGCTAGTGGTTTCAGGGACTACGAGCAGTACTTC
NA NA 14 TRBJ2-2 TRBV7-8 CASSSLQGTGELFF TGTGCCAGCAGCTCACTACAGGGAACCGGGGAGCTGTTTTTT
NA NA 13 TRBJ1-1 TRBV11-2 CASSLLQGTEAFF TGTGCCAGCAGCCTACTACAGGGTACTGAAGCTTTCTTT
NA NA 13 TRBJ1-2 TRBV4-1 CASTTGSLNGYTF TGCGCCAGCACTACAGGGTCCCTGAATGGCTACACCTTC
NA NA 14 TRBJ1-4 TRBV9 CASSGGVGVEKLFF TGTGCCAGCAGCGGCGGCGTAGGAGTTGAAAAACTGTTTTTT
NA NA 13 TRBJ1-6 TRBV20-1 CSASRDKNSPLHF TGCAGTGCTAGTCGAGACAAGAATTCACCCCTCCACTTT
NA TRBD1 15 TRBJ1-2 TRBV10-1 CASSSGNRGRNGYTF TGCGCCAGCAGTTCAGGAAACAGGGGGCGTAATGGCTACACCTTC
NA NA 14 TRBJ1-1 TRBV7-2 CASSPRHASTEAFF TGTGCCAGCAGCCCAAGACACGCGTCCACTGAAGCTTTCTTT
NA NA 14 TRBJ2-3 TRBV2 CASRTTLASDTQYF TGTGCCAGCAGAACTACCCTAGCATCGGATACGCAGTATTTT
NA NA 13 TRBJ1-5 TRBV6-5 CASSLVSNQPQHF TGTGCCAGCAGTTTAGTTAGCAATCAGCCCCAGCATTTT
NA TRBD2 15 TRBJ2-7 TRBV4-2 CASSHLAGGRDEQYF TGTGCCAGCAGCCACTTAGCGGGGGGCAGGGACGAGCAGTACTTC
NA NA 14 TRBJ2-3 TRBV24-1 CATTETGITDTQYF TGTGCCACCACTGAAACGGGAATCACAGATACGCAGTATTTT
NA NA 14 TRBJ2-7 TRBV3-1/TRBV3-2 CASSPLDRSYEQYF TGTGCCAGCAGCCCACTTGACAGGTCCTACGAGCAGTACTTC
NA NA 13 TRBJ1-5 TRBV19 CASRPTHYQPQHF TGTGCCAGTAGACCCACACATTATCAGCCCCAGCATTTT
NA NA 15 TRBJ1-5 TRBV19 CASTAAGFNNQPQHF TGTGCCAGTACCGCCGCGGGGTTTAACAATCAGCCCCAGCATTTT
NA TRBD1 13 TRBJ2-5 TRBV7-8 CASRGTVQETQYF TGTGCCAGCAGAGGGACAGTTCAAGAGACCCAGTACTTC
NA NA 18 TRBJ1-1 TRBV7-9 CASSLAFFQGGRFTEAFF TGTGCCAGCAGCTTAGCGTTTTTTCAGGGAGGTAGGTTCACTGAAGCTTTCTTT
few NA 16 TRBJ1-5 TRBV7-2 CASSLAGGKLYQPQHF TGTGCCAGCAGCTTAGCTGGGGGCAAACTTTATCAGCCCCAGCATTTT
NA TRBD1 13 TRBJ1-1 TRBV29-1 CSVGDRGLTEAFF TGCAGCGTTGGTGACAGGGGTCTGACTGAAGCTTTCTTT
NA TRBD1 18 TRBJ1-2 TRBV10-3 CATRGAYIRGADRYGYTF TGTGCCACCAGGGGGGCTTATATAAGGGGTGCTGATCGCTATGGCTACACCTTC
NA NA 15 TRBJ2-5 TRBV5-1 CASSLALGGQETQYF TGCGCCAGCAGCTTGGCCCTTGGCGGACAAGAGACCCAGTACTTC
NA NA 14 TRBJ1-5 TRBV19 CASSIRGRNQPQHF TGTGCCAGTAGTATCCGGGGTCGGAATCAGCCCCAGCATTTT
NA TRBD1 16 TRBJ2-1 TRBV23-1 CASSQSTPGTGDEQFF TGCGCCAGCAGTCAATCGACCCCCGGGACAGGGGATGAGCAGTTCTTC
NA TRBD1 18 TRBJ2-1 TRBV18 CASSGKIRGQTTYNEQFF TGTGCCAGCTCGGGGAAAATTAGGGGGCAAACTACTTACAATGAGCAGTTCTTC
NA NA 13 TRBJ2-7 TRBV3-1/TRBV3-2 CASSQGTHGEQYF TGTGCCAGCAGCCAAGGGACTCACGGCGAGCAGTACTTC
NA NA 15 TRBJ1-6 TRBV10-3 CAISTRSSYNSPLHF TGTGCCATCAGTACCCGGAGCTCCTATAATTCACCCCTCCACTTT
NA NA 16 TRBJ2-1 TRBV9 CASSVGQVSSYNEQFF TGTGCCAGCAGCGTAGGACAGGTGAGCTCCTACAATGAGCAGTTCTTC
NA TRBD1 14 TRBJ2-4 TRBV2 CASRKGGSQNIQYF TGTGCCAGCAGAAAAGGGGGCAGCCAAAACATTCAGTACTTC
once NA 14 TRBJ1-2 TRBV19 CASSMSGRTYGYTF TGTGCCAGTAGTATGTCGGGGAGAACCTACGGCTACACCTTC
NA NA 16 TRBJ1-5 TRBV7-8 CASSLVGGASNQPQHF TGTGCCAGCAGCTTAGTTGGGGGGGCGAGCAATCAGCCCCAGCATTTT
NA NA 12 TRBJ1-2 TRBV30 CAWSAGTSGYTF TGTGCCTGGAGTGCAGGGACATCCGGCTACACCTTC
NA NA 14 TRBJ2-1 TRBV24-1 CATSDPAQGREQFF TGTGCCACCAGTGATCCTGCTCAGGGGCGAGAGCAGTTCTTC
NA TRBD2 16 TRBJ2-7 TRBV24-1 CATSDQRLAGDYEQYF TGTGCCACCAGTGACCAGAGACTAGCGGGGGACTACGAGCAGTACTTC
NA NA 14 TRBJ1-2 TRBV9 CASSVGRGFGPYTF TGTGCCAGCAGCGTAGGTCGGGGTTTTGGCCCCTACACCTTC
NA TRBD1 15 TRBJ2-7 TRBV6-5 CASTVWTGKSYEQYF TGTGCCAGCACCGTATGGACAGGGAAGAGCTACGAGCAGTACTTC
NA TRBD1 14 TRBJ2-3 TRBV5-1 CASSNLPGGDTQYF TGCGCCAGCAGCAATCTTCCAGGGGGAGATACGCAGTATTTT